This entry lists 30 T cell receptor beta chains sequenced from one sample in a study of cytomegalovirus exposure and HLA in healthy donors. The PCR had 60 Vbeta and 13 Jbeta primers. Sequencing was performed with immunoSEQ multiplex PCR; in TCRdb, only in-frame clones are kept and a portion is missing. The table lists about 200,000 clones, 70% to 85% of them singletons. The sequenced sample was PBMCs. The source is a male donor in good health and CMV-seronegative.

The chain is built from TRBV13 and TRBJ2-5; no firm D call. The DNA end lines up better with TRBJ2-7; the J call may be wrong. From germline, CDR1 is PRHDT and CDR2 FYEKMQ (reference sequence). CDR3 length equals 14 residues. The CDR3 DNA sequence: TGTGCCAGCAGCTTGGGCCGAAGCTCCTACGAGCAGTACTTC. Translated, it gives CASSLGRSSYEQYF.

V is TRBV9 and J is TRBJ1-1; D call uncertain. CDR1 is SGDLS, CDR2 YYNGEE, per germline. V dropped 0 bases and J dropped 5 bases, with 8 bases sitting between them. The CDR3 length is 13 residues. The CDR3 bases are TGTGCCAGCAGCGTAGTCGGGGATACTGAAGCTTTCTTT. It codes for CASSVVGDTEAFF.

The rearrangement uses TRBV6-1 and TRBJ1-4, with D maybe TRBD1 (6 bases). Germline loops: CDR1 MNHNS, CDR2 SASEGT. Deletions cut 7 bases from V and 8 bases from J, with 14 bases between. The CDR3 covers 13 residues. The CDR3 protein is CASIGGIGEKLFF. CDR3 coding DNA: TGTGCCAGCATAGGGGGAATTGGCGAAAAACTGTTTTTT.

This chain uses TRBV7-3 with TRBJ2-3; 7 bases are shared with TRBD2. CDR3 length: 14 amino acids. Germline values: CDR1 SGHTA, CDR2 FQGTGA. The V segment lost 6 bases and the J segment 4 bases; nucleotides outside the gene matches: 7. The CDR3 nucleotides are TGTGCCAGCAGTCCGGGACTACCCTCAGATACGCAGTATTTT. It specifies CASSPGLPSDTQYF.

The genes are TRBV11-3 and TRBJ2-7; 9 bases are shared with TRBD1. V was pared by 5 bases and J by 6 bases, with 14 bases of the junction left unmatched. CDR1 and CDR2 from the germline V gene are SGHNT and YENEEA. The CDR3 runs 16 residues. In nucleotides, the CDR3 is TGTGCCAGCAGCCTCTCCGGGACAGGGAGCCCCAGCGAGCAGTACTTC. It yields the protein CASSLSGTGSPSEQYF.

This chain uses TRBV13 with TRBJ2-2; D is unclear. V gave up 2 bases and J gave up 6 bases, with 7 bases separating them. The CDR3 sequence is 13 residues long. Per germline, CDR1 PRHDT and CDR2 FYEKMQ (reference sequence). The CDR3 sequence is CASSLTSAGELFF. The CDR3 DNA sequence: TGTGCCAGCAGCTTAACCAGCGCCGGGGAGCTGTTTTTT.

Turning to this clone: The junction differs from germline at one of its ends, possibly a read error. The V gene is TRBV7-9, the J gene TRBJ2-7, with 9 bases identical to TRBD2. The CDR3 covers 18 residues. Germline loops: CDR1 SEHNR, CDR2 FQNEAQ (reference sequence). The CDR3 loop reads CSSSLGFSGGLSSYEQYF. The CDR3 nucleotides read TGTTCCAGCAGCTTAGGTTTTAGCGGGGGATTAAGCTCCTACGAGCAGTACTTC.

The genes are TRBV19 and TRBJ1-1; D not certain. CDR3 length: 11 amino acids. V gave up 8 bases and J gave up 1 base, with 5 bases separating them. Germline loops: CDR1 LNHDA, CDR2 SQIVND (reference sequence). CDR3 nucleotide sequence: TGTGCCAGTCTACGGAACACTGAAGCTTTCTTT. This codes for CASLRNTEAFF.

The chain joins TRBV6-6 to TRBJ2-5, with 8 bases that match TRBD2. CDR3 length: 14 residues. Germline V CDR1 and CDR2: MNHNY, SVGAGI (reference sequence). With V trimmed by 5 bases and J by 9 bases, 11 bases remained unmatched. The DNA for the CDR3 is TGTGCCAGCAGTGACGGACTAGCAGTCGGGTCCCAGTACTTC. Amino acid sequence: CASSDGLAVGSQYF.

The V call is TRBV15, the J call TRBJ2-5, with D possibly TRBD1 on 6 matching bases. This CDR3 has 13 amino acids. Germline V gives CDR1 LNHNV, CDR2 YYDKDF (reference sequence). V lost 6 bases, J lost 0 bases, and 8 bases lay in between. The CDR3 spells CATRQGYQETQYF. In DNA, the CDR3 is TGTGCCACCAGGCAGGGGTACCAAGAGACCCAGTACTTC.

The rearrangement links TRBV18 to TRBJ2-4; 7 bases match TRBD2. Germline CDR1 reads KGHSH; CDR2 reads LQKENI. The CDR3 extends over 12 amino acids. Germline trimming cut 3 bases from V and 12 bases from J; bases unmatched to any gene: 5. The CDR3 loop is CASSPGREHQYF. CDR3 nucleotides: TGTGCCAGCTCACCGGGGCGGGAGCATCAGTACTTC.

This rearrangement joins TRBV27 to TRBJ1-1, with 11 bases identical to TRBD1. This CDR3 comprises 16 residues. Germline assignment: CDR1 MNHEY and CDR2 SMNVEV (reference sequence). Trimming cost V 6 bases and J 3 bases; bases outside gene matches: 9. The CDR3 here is CASRPGWDRGDTEAFF. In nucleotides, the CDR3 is TGTGCCAGCAGACCGGGATGGGACAGGGGGGACACTGAAGCTTTCTTT.

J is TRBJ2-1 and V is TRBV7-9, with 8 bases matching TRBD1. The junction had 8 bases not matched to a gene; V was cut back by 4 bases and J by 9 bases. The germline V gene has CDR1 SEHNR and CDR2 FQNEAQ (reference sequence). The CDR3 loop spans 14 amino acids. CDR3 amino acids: CASSSDRGPAEQFF. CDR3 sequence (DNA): TGTGCCAGCAGCTCCGACAGGGGCCCCGCTGAGCAGTTCTTC.

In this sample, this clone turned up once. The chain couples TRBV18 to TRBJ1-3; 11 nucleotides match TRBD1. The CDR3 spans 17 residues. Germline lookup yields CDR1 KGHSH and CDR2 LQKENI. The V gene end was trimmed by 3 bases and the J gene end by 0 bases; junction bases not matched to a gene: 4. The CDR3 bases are TGTGCCAGCTCACCCGGGACAGGGGGATCCTCTGGAAACACCATATATTTT. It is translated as CASSPGTGGSSGNTIYF. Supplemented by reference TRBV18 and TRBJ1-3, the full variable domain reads NAGVMQNPRHLVRRRGQEARLRCSPMKGHSHVYWYRQLPEEGLKFMVYLQKENIIDESGMPKERFSAEFPKEGPSILRIQQVVRGDSAAYFCASSPGTGGSSGNTIYFGEGSWLTVV.

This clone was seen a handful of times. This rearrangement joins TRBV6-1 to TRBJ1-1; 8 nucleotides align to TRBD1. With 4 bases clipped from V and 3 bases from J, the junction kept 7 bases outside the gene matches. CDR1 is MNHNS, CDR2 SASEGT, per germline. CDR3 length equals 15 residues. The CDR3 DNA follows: TGTGCCAGCAGTGGAAGTACAGGGGGGGACACTGAAGCTTTCTTT. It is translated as CASSGSTGGDTEAFF.

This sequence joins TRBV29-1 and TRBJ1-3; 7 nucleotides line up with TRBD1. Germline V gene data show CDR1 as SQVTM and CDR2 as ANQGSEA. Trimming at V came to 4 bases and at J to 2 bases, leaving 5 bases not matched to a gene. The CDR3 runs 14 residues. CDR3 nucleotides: TGCAGCGTTGGAAGGACAGGCGCTGGAAACACCATATATTTT. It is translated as CSVGRTGAGNTIYF. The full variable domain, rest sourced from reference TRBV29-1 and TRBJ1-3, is SAVISQKPSRDICQRGTSLTIQCQVDSQVTMMFWYRQQPGQSLTLIATANQGSEATYESGFVIDKFPISRPNLTFSTLTVSNMSPEDSSIYLCSVGRTGAGNTIYFGEGSWLTVV.

The chain's CDR3 is CAILDRQNYGYTF. CDR3 nucleotide sequence: TGTGCCATTCTAGACAGACAGAACTATGGCTACACCTTC. The chain is built from TRBV19 and TRBJ1-2, with D perhaps matching TRBD1 (5 bases). The V and J ends lost 10 bases and 2 bases respectively, with 14 bases between them. Germline-derived CDR1 and CDR2 are LNHDA and SQIVND (reference sequence). The CDR3 loop spans 13 amino acids.

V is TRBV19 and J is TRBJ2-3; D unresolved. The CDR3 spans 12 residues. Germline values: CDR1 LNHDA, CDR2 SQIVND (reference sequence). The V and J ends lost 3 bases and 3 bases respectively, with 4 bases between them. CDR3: CASSIPTDTQYF. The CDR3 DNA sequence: TGTGCCAGTAGTATTCCAACAGATACGCAGTATTTT.

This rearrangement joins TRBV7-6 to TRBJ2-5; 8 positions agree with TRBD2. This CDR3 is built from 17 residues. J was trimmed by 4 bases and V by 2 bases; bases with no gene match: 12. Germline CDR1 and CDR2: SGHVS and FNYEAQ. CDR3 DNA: TGTGCCAGCAGCTTAAAAACTAGCGGTAATAGGGGAGAGACCCAGTACTTC. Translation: CASSLKTSGNRGETQYF.

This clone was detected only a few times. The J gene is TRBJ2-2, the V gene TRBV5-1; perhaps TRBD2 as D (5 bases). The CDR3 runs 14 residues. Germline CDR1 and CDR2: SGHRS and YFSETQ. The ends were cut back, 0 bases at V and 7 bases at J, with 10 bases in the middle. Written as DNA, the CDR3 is TGCGCCAGCAGCTTGGATAGGGCGGGCGGGGAGCTGTTTTTT. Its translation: CASSLDRAGGELFF. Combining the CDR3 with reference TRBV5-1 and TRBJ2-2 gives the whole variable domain KAGVTQTPRYLIKTRGQQVTLSCSPISGHRSVSWYQQTPGQGLQFLFEYFSETQRNKGNFPGRFSGRQFSNSRSEMNVSTLELGDSALYLCASSLDRAGGELFFGEGSRLTVL.

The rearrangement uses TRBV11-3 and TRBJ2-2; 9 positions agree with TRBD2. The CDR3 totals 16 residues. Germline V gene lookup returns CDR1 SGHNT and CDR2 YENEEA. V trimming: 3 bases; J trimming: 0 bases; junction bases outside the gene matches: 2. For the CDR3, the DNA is TGTGCCAGCAGCTTGTTAGCGGGAGCGAACACCGGGGAGCTGTTTTTT. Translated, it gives CASSLLAGANTGELFF.

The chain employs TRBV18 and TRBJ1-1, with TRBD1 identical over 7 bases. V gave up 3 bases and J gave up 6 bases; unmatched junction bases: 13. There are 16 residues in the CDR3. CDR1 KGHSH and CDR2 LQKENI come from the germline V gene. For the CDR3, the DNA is TGTGCCAGCTCACCCAGAGAAATCAGGGGGTTCGCTGAAGCTTTCTTT. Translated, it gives CASSPREIRGFAEAFF.

DNA of the CDR3: TGCGCCAGCAGCTTGGCCGAGTCGGGGGCTGGAAACACCATATATTTT. This encodes CASSLAESGAGNTIYF. The rearrangement joins TRBV5-1 to TRBJ1-3; D is possibly TRBD1 (5 bases). The CDR3 covers 16 residues. Germline CDR1 SGHRS, CDR2 YFSETQ. Trimming removed 0 bases from V and 2 bases from J, with 12 bases in between.

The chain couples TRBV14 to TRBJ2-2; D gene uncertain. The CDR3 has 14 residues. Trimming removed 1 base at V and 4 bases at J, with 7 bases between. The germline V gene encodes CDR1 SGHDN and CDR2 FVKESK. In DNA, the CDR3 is TGTGCCAGCAGCCAAGTGGGCCTCACCGGGGAGCTGTTTTTT. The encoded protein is CASSQVGLTGELFF.

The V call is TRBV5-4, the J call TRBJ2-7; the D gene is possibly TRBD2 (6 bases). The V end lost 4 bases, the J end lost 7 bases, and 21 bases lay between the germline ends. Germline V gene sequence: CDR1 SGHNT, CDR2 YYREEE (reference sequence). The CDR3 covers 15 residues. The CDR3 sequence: CASSLGGTGGLEQYF. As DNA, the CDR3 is TGTGCCAGCAGCCTCGGCGGGACTGGGGGTCTGGAGCAGTACTTC.

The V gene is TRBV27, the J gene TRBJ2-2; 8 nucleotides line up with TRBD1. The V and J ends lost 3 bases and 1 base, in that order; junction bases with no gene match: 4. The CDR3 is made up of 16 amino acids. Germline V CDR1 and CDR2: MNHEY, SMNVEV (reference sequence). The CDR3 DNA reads TGTGCCAGCAGTTTTTGGACAGGGAGGAACACCGGGGAGCTGTTTTTT. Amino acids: CASSFWTGRNTGELFF.

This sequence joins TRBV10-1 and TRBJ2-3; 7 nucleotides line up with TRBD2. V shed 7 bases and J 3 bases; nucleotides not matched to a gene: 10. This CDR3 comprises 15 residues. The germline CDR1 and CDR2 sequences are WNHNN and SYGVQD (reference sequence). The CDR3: CASNDDSGLTDTQYF. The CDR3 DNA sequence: TGCGCCAGCAATGACGATAGCGGGTTGACAGATACGCAGTATTTT.

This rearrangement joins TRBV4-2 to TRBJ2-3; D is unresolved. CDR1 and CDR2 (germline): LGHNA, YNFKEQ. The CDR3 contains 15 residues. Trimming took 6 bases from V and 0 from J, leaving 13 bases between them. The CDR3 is CASRETGSSTDTQYF. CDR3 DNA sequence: TGTGCCAGCAGAGAGACGGGTTCTAGCACAGATACGCAGTATTTT.

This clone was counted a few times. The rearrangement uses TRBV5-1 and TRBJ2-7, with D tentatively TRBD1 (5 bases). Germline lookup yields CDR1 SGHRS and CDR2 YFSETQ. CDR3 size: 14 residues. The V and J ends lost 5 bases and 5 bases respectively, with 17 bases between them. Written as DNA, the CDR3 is TGCGCCAGCAGATATACTCCAGGGTCCCACGAGCAGTACTTC. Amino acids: CASRYTPGSHEQYF.

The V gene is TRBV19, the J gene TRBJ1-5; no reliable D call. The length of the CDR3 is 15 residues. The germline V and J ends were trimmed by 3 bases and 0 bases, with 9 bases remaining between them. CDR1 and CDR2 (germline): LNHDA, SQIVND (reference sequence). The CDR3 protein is CASSMVRGSNQPQHF. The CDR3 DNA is TGTGCCAGTAGTATGGTCCGGGGTAGCAATCAGCCCCAGCATTTT.